The 16 T cell receptor beta chains reported below all come from one sample, sequenced in a study of early T cells in non-severe SARS-CoV-2 infection. TCRdb recomputed calls from the 5' RACE reads with MiXCR, one row per CDR3 protein. Of tens of thousands of distinct CDR3 sequences in the sample, 9.5% to 13% were seen once. The sequenced sample consisted of whole blood. Source of these receptors: an adult who was a healthcare worker with PCR-confirmed SARS-CoV-2 infection or an uninfected control (not recorded which).

The CDR3 loop reads CASSPPGTNEKLFF. In nucleotides, the CDR3 is TGTGCCAGCAGCCCCCCGGGCACTAATGAAAAACTGTTTTTT. The chain is built from TRBV7-9 and TRBJ1-4; no reliable D call. V shed 5 bases and J shed 2 bases, with 9 bases lying between them. CDR3 size: 14 residues. CDR1 and CDR2 from the germline V gene are SEHNR and FQNEAQ (reference sequence).

The chain uses TRBV27 and TRBJ1-6; D may be TRBD1 (6 bases). Germline lookup yields CDR1 MNHEY and CDR2 SMNVEV (reference sequence). The CDR3 has 15 amino acids. V was cut by 4 bases and J by 8 bases, with 15 bases left in between. CDR3 loop: CASSSIRGGDSPLHF. The CDR3 nucleotides are TGTGCCAGCAGTTCAATCAGGGGTGGGGATTCACCCCTCCACTTT.

In its sample, this clonotype was seen many times. The chain carries TRBV9 and TRBJ2-5, with D possibly called TRBD1 or TRBD2 (5 bases each). Germline CDR1 and CDR2: SGDLS and YYNGEE. CDR3 size: 15 residues. Trimming took 4 bases from V and 1 from J, leaving 14 bases between them. CDR3 in amino acids: CASSRFSGPQETQYF. The CDR3 DNA follows: TGTGCCAGCAGCCGCTTCTCGGGGCCCCAAGAGACCCAGTACTTC.

This clonotype was seen a few times. This chain links TRBV28 with TRBJ1-5, with D uncertain. Germline assignment: CDR1 MDHEN and CDR2 SYDVKM. The CDR3 is made up of 12 amino acids. V shed 7 bases and J shed 6 bases, with 10 bases lying between them. The CDR3 loop reads CASIRAGQPQHF. The CDR3 DNA sequence: TGTGCCAGCATCCGGGCCGGTCAGCCCCAGCATTTT.

This clonotype has just a few counts. The genes are TRBV5-1 and TRBJ2-7, with 11 positions matching TRBD1. CDR1 and CDR2 (germline): SGHRS, YFSETQ. V lost 3 bases to trimming and J lost 2 bases; unmatched junction nucleotides: 1. The CDR3 contains 14 residues. CDR3 in amino acids: CASSSGQGAYEQYF. The CDR3 nucleotides read TGCGCCAGCAGCTCGGGACAGGGGGCCTACGAGCAGTACTTC.

CDR3 residues: CASSLWGQSVAKNIQYF. CDR3 coding DNA: TGTGCCAGCAGTTTATGGGGGCAGAGTGTAGCCAAAAACATTCAGTACTTC. The V and J genes are TRBV28 and TRBJ2-4; D is perhaps TRBD1 (5 bases). The V and J ends lost 0 bases and 0 bases respectively, with 12 bases between them. The CDR3 runs 17 residues. Germline assignment: CDR1 MDHEN and CDR2 SYDVKM. The complete variable domain, with remaining parts taken from reference TRBV28 and TRBJ2-4, reads DVKVTQSSRYLVKRTGEKVFLECVQDMDHENMFWYRQDPGLGLRLIYFSYDVKMKEKGDIPEGYSVSREKKERFSLILESASTNQTSMYLCASSLWGQSVAKNIQYFGAGTRLSVL.

This clonotype was seen ten or more times. V gene TRBV2 combines with J gene TRBJ2-1, with a weak D call TRBD1 (6 bases). There are 15 residues in the CDR3. Trimming shortened V by 6 bases and J by 4 bases, and 16 bases separated the two germline ends. The germline gives CDR1 SNHLY, CDR2 FYNNEI. The CDR3 is CASSSTGQIYNEQFF. The CDR3 DNA reads TGTGCCAGCAGCTCGACAGGACAGATTTACAATGAGCAGTTCTTC. Supplemented by reference TRBV2 and TRBJ2-1, the full variable domain reads EPEVTQTPSHQVTQMGQEVILRCVPISNHLYFYWYRQILGQKVEFLVSFYNNEISEKSEIFDDQFSVERPDGSNFTLKIRSTKLEDSAMYFCASSSTGQIYNEQFFGPGTRLTVL.

This clonotype was detected a few times. The chain joins TRBV20-1 to TRBJ2-2; TRBD1 matches 7 bases. J was trimmed by 4 bases and V by 3 bases; bases with no gene match: 8. Germline values: CDR1 DFQATT, CDR2 SNEGSKA (reference sequence). This CDR3 comprises 15 residues. The CDR3 region has the DNA TGCAGTGCTAGGGATCGACAGGGAACCACCGGGGAGCTGTTTTTT. It translates to CSARDRQGTTGELFF.

This chain connects TRBV12-5 to TRBJ2-5; 8 positions agree with TRBD1. The CDR3 is made up of 15 amino acids. Germline assignment: CDR1 LGHNT and CDR2 FRNRAP. The V and J ends lost 1 base and 4 bases, in that order; junction bases with no gene match: 5. In nucleotides, the CDR3 is TGTGCTAGTGGTTTGGCCCCACAGGGGGTAGAGACCCAGTACTTC. Translating gives CASGLAPQGVETQYF.

This clonotype was counted a few times. The V gene is TRBV20-1, the J gene TRBJ2-7; no clear D gene. The CDR3 has 14 amino acids. V was pared by 0 bases and J by 2 bases, with 11 bases between. Germline V gene sequence: CDR1 DFQATT, CDR2 SNEGSKA (reference sequence). The CDR3 region has the DNA TGCAGTGCTAGAGACCCGCTTAAAACCTACGAGCAGTACTTC. This encodes CSARDPLKTYEQYF.

The chain joins TRBV10-3 to TRBJ2-1, with 13 nucleotides matching TRBD2. From germline, CDR1 is ENHRY and CDR2 SYGVKD. The CDR3 is 16 amino acids. The trim removed 4 bases at V and 4 bases at J, leaving 4 bases unmatched. CDR3 region: CAISGTSGSEYNEQFF. In DNA form, the CDR3 reads TGTGCCATCAGTGGGACTAGCGGGAGTGAGTACAATGAGCAGTTCTTC.

The chain links TRBV11-2 to TRBJ1-2; no definite D call. The CDR3 has 17 amino acids. Trimming left V 0 bases short and J 0 bases short, with 14 bases between. CDR1 is SGHAT and CDR2 is FQNNGV in the germline V gene. The CDR3 DNA reads as TGTGCCAGCAGCTTAGACGGCGCTACGGTTACTAACTATGGCTACACCTTC. The encoded protein is CASSLDGATVTNYGYTF.

This clonotype appeared many times. The chain carries TRBV15 and TRBJ2-2; TRBD2 might be the D (6 bases). CDR3 length: 14 residues. Trimming left V 2 bases short and J 6 bases short, with 10 bases between. Germline lookup yields CDR1 LNHNV and CDR2 YYDKDF (reference sequence). The CDR3 region has the DNA TGTGCCACCAGCAGATCCAGGGAGGCCGGGGAGCTGTTTTTT. Translated: CATSRSREAGELFF.

This chain joins TRBV10-3 and TRBJ1-3; no definite D call. Trimming pared 6 bases from V and 2 bases from J, leaving 11 bases between. Per germline, CDR1 ENHRY and CDR2 SYGVKD. The CDR3 runs 14 residues. CDR3 sequence: CAIRSIAPGNTIYF. CDR3 DNA sequence: TGTGCCATCAGAAGTATAGCTCCTGGAAACACCATATATTTT.

V is TRBV20-1 and J is TRBJ1-5; a possible D gene is TRBD1 (6 bases). Trimming removed 1 base at V and 3 bases at J, with 13 bases between. The CDR3 has 15 amino acids. Germline loops: CDR1 DFQATT, CDR2 SNEGSKA (reference sequence). CDR3 sequence reads: CSARVGGQVNQPQHF. The CDR3 coding sequence is TGCAGTGCTAGAGTCGGGGGACAAGTCAATCAGCCCCAGCATTTT.

This clonotype has more than one count but fewer than ten. V and J are TRBV2 and TRBJ2-7; D may be TRBD1 (6 bases). The CDR3 totals 12 residues. Germline CDR1 reads SNHLY; CDR2 reads FYNNEI. V was trimmed by 4 bases and J by 5 bases, leaving 9 bases between them. The DNA of the CDR3 is TGTGCCAGCAGTGGGGACACGAACGAGCAGTACTTC. Protein sequence: CASSGDTNEQYF.